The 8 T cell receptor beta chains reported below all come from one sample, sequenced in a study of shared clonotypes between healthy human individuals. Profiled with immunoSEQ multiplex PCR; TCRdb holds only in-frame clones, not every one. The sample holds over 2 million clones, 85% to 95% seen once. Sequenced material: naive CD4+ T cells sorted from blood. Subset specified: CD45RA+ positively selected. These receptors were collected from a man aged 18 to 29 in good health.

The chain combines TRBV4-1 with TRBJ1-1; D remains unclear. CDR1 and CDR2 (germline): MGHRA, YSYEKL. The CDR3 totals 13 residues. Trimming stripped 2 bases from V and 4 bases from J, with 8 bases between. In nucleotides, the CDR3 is TGCGCCAGCAGCCAATGGGGAGGCACTGAAGCTTTCTTT. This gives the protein CASSQWGGTEAFF.

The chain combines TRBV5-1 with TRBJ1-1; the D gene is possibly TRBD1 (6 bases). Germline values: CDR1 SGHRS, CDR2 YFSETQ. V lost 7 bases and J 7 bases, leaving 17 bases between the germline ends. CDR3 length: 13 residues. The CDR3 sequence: CASLDPQGLEAFF. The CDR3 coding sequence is TGCGCCAGCTTAGACCCCCAGGGGCTTGAAGCTTTCTTT.

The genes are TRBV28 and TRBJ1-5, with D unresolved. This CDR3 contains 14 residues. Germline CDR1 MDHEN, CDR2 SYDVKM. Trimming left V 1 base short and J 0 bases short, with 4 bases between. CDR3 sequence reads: CASSLYVSNQPQHF. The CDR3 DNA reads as TGTGCCAGCAGTTTATATGTTAGCAATCAGCCCCAGCATTTT.

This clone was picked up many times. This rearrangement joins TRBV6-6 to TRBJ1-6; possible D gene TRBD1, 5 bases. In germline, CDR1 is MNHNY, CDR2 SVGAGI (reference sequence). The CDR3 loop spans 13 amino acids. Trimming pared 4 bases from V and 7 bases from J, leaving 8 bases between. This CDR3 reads CASSLGDNSPLHF. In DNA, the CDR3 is TGTGCCAGCAGTTTAGGGGACAATTCACCCCTCCACTTT.

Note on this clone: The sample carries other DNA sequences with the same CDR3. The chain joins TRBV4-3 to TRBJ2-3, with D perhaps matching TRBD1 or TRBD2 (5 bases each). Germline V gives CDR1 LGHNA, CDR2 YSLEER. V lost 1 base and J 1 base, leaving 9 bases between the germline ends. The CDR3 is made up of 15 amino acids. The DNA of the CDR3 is TGCGCCAGCAGCCAAGGGGGGTACGGCACAGATACGCAGTATTTT. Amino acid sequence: CASSQGGYGTDTQYF.

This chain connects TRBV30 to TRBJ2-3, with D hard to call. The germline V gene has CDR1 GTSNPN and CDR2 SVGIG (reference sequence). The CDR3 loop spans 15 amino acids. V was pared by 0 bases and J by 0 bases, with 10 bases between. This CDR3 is CAWSVARPSTDTQYF. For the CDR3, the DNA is TGTGCCTGGAGTGTTGCCCGGCCTAGCACAGATACGCAGTATTTT.

The CDR3 reads CACDSGRRKSYSNQPQHF. CDR3 DNA: TGTGCCTGTGACTCGGGACGGAGGAAGAGTTACAGCAATCAGCCCCAGCATTTT. The chain combines TRBV30 with TRBJ1-5; D perhaps matches TRBD1 (5 bases). The germline V gene has CDR1 GTSNPN and CDR2 SVGIG (reference sequence). This CDR3 has 18 residues. Trimming left V 6 bases short and J 1 base short, with 25 bases between.

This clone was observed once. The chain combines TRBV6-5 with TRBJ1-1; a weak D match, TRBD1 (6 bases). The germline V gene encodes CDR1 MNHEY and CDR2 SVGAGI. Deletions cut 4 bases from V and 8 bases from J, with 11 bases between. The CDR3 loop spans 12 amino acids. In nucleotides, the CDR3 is TGTGCCAGCAGTTCAAGACAGGAAGAAGCTTTCTTT. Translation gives CASSSRQEEAFF.